These T cell receptor beta chains were read from a single sample in a study of T cells after yellow fever vaccination. TCRdb passed the 5' RACE reads through MiXCR, listing each CDR3 protein once. The sample lists nearly 550,000 distinct CDR3 sequences; about 19% were seen once. Sequencing was performed on PBMCs, taken 15 days after the yellow fever booster vaccination. The origin of the receptors is a man aged 30-40 years who received the YFV17D yellow fever vaccine. CDR3s include the opening cysteine and the closing phenylalanine or tryptophan. The order of the fields is V gene, J gene, D gene, clone size, CDR3 DNA, CDR3 protein. A D gene is named only where the DNA matches it firmly. Rows give clone size only sometimes, using once, few, many, or a class for an expanded clone.

V gene: TRBV15
J gene: TRBJ2-1
D gene: NA
clone size: NA
CDR3 DNA: TGTGCCACCAGCAGCCCGGGATGGACAGCTACCTACAATGAGCAGTTCTTC
CDR3 protein: CATSSPGWTATYNEQFF

V gene: TRBV5-4
J gene: TRBJ2-7
D gene: NA
clone size: few
CDR3 DNA: TGTGCCAGCAGCCTGGGGGACCCCGGGGAGCAGTACTTC
CDR3 protein: CASSLGDPGEQYF

V gene: TRBV20-1
J gene: TRBJ2-1
D gene: TRBD2
clone size: few
CDR3 DNA: TGCAGTGCTAGAGCCGGGACTAGGGGAATCAATGAGCAGTTCTTC
CDR3 protein: CSARAGTRGINEQFF

V gene: TRBV29-1
J gene: TRBJ2-5
D gene: TRBD1
clone size: few
CDR3 DNA: TGCAGCTGGGCGGGACAGGGATTTGAGGAGACCCAGTACTTC
CDR3 protein: CSWAGQGFEETQYF

V gene: TRBV5-5
J gene: TRBJ2-6
D gene: NA
clone size: NA
CDR3 DNA: TGTGCCAGCAGCTTGGCCACAGGAGGGCCATCTGGGGCCAACGTCCTGACTTTC
CDR3 protein: CASSLATGGPSGANVLTF

V gene: TRBV9
J gene: TRBJ2-1
D gene: NA
clone size: few
CDR3 DNA: TGTGCCAGCAGCGCCCGGGGACTTACCAACAATGAGCAGTTCTTC
CDR3 protein: CASSARGLTNNEQFF

V gene: TRBV29-1
J gene: TRBJ2-7
D gene: NA
clone size: few
CDR3 DNA: TGCAGCGTTGTAGGGGGGGCCCCGCTCTACGAGCAGTACTTC
CDR3 protein: CSVVGGAPLYEQYF

V gene: TRBV30
J gene: TRBJ1-1
D gene: NA
clone size: NA
CDR3 DNA: TGTGCCTGGATAAAAACGGGAAGCATGAACACTGAAGCTTTCTTT
CDR3 protein: CAWIKTGSMNTEAFF

V gene: TRBV5-1
J gene: TRBJ1-1
D gene: NA
clone size: few
CDR3 DNA: TGCGCCAGCAGCTTAAACAGCAAAGCTTTCTTT
CDR3 protein: CASSLNSKAFF

V gene: TRBV20-1
J gene: TRBJ2-5
D gene: TRBD1
clone size: NA
CDR3 DNA: TGCAGCTATAAGACCGGGACAGGGCTTCAAGAGACCCAGTACTTC
CDR3 protein: CSYKTGTGLQETQYF

V gene: TRBV7-2
J gene: TRBJ2-1
D gene: TRBD2
clone size: NA
CDR3 DNA: TGTGCCAGCAGGGGTGGGGGATGGACTAGCGCCGACAATGAGCAGTTCTTC
CDR3 protein: CASRGGGWTSADNEQFF

V gene: TRBV5-4
J gene: TRBJ1-1
D gene: NA
clone size: few
CDR3 DNA: TGTGCCAGCAGCTTAGGTTGGGCGGGAACTGAAGCTTTCTTT
CDR3 protein: CASSLGWAGTEAFF

V gene: TRBV20-1
J gene: TRBJ2-1
D gene: TRBD2
clone size: NA
CDR3 DNA: TGCAGTGCTAGAGAAGCGGGAGAATACAATGAGCAGTTCTTC
CDR3 protein: CSAREAGEYNEQFF

V gene: TRBV5-1
J gene: TRBJ2-1
D gene: NA
clone size: NA
CDR3 DNA: TGCGCCAGCGGGGGACAAGGGAGCTCCTACAATGAGCAGTTCTTC
CDR3 protein: CASGGQGSSYNEQFF

V gene: TRBV20-1
J gene: TRBJ2-7
D gene: TRBD2
clone size: few
CDR3 DNA: TGCAGTGCTAGACAACTAGCGAAGACCTACGAGCAGTACTTC
CDR3 protein: CSARQLAKTYEQYF